The 31 T cell receptor beta chains in this list originate from one sample, sequenced in a study of T cell repertoires in cytomegalovirus infection. From the reads, TCRdb called clonotypes with MiXCR, one entry per CDR3 protein. The table has more than 85,000 distinct CDR3 sequences, approximately 28% seen once. The antigens for these receptors are not known. The source was CD8+ T cells from cultured PBMCs, collected from culture after CMV antigen stimulation. Source of these receptors: a human donor in good health (CMV status not recorded). Some clones in this sample may be carry-over from other donors' samples.

This clonotype showed up just a few times. The gene calls are TRBV11-2 and TRBJ1-1, with D unclear. CDR3 length: 14 residues. Trimming took off 8 bases at V and 5 bases at J, with 18 bases between the two ends. Germline lookup yields CDR1 SGHAT and CDR2 FQNNGV. The CDR3 DNA sequence: TGTGCCAGCCAACCATCGGGTGTCGGGACTGAAGCTTTCTTT. Translating it yields CASQPSGVGTEAFF.

V is TRBV7-6 and J is TRBJ2-1; tentatively, D is TRBD2 (7 bases). The CDR3 contains 16 residues. Per the germline V gene, CDR1 is SGHVS and CDR2 is FNYEAQ. The ends were cut back, 2 bases at V and 9 bases at J, with 20 bases in the middle. CDR3 in amino acids: CASSLNPRGAGGEQFF. The CDR3 coding sequence is TGTGCCAGCAGCTTAAATCCCCGGGGGGCCGGGGGTGAGCAGTTCTTC.

In this sample, this clonotype turned up a few times. This chain links TRBV2 with TRBJ2-1; tentative D call: TRBD2 (5 bases). In germline, CDR1 is SNHLY, CDR2 FYNNEI. The CDR3 is made up of 10 amino acids. V was trimmed by 4 bases and J by 10 bases, leaving 5 bases between them. In DNA, the CDR3 is TGTGCCAGCAGTGGAGGGGAGCAGTTCTTC. Encoded protein: CASSGGEQFF.

This clonotype was observed a handful of times. The chain uses TRBV7-8 and TRBJ1-2, with TRBD1 as a possible D gene (6 bases). The CDR3 spans 14 residues. Germline V gene data show CDR1 as SGHVS and CDR2 as FQNEAQ. V dropped 5 bases and J dropped 2 bases, with 12 bases sitting between them. CDR3 sequence reads: CASSGSGTNYGYTF. CDR3 bases: TGTGCCAGCAGCGGGTCCGGGACAAACTATGGCTACACCTTC.

This clonotype was picked up many times. The chain combines TRBV7-6 with TRBJ2-7, with 8 bases identical to TRBD1. Germline CDR1 SGHVS, CDR2 FNYEAQ. This CDR3 has 16 residues. Trimming took 5 bases from V and 2 from J; bases not matched to a gene: 11. The CDR3 spells CASSTRQGSTPYEQYF. The CDR3 DNA sequence: TGTGCCAGCAGCACCCGACAGGGGAGCACCCCCTACGAGCAGTACTTC.

This clonotype was recorded at least ten times. The rearrangement links TRBV10-3 to TRBJ1-1, with 10 nucleotides matching TRBD1. V lost 2 bases, J lost 3 bases, and 12 bases stayed unmatched. The CDR3 consists of 18 residues. Germline loops: CDR1 ENHRY, CDR2 SYGVKD. The CDR3 loop reads CAISEPGQGGFFYTEAFF. The DNA for the CDR3 is TGTGCCATCAGTGAGCCTGGACAGGGGGGGTTTTTTTACACTGAAGCTTTCTTT.

The chain combines TRBV15 with TRBJ1-2, with 9 bases identical to TRBD1. Looked up from germline, CDR1 is LNHNV and CDR2 is YYDKDF (reference sequence). The CDR3 covers 16 residues. The V segment lost 5 bases and the J segment 7 bases; nucleotides outside the gene matches: 14. The CDR3 nucleotides read TGTGCCACCAGCGCTAGGCCCCGGACAGGGGAGGCTGGCTACACCTTC. This codes for CATSARPRTGEAGYTF.

The chain carries TRBV7-6 and TRBJ2-3, with D unclear. The CDR3 length is 16 residues. The germline V and J ends were trimmed by 4 bases and 0 bases, with 14 bases remaining between them. Per the germline V gene, CDR1 is SGHVS and CDR2 is FNYEAQ. CDR3 coding DNA: TGTGCCAGCAGCTCCGTCCCAATCCCTAGCACAGATACGCAGTATTTT. Its translation is CASSSVPIPSTDTQYF. Based on the CDR3 plus reference TRBV7-6 and TRBJ2-3, the full variable domain is GAGVSQSPRYKVTKRGQDVALRCDPISGHVSLYWYRQALGQGPEFLTYFNYEAQQDKSGLPNDRFSAERPEGSISTLTIQRTEQRDSAMYRCASSSVPIPSTDTQYFGPGTRLTVL.

The rearrangement links TRBV14 to TRBJ2-7; D ambiguous. Deletions cut 3 bases from V and 2 bases from J, with 2 bases between. Germline V lookup: CDR1 SGHDN, CDR2 FVKESK. The CDR3 consists of 11 residues. The CDR3 here is CASSQTYEQYF. For the CDR3, the DNA is TGTGCCAGCAGCCAGACCTACGAGCAGTACTTC.

This clonotype occurred a few times. The V call is TRBV27, the J call TRBJ2-2, with TRBD1 identical over 9 bases. The trim removed 4 bases at V and 6 bases at J, leaving 3 bases unmatched. Looked up from germline, CDR1 is MNHEY and CDR2 is SMNVEV (reference sequence). The CDR3 spans 14 residues. CDR3 in DNA: TGTGCCAGCAGTTCCCGACAGGGGGCCGGGGAGCTGTTTTTT. Translated: CASSSRQGAGELFF.

V usage is TRBV29-1 and J usage is TRBJ2-7, with D tentatively TRBD2 (5 bases). Looked up from germline, CDR1 is SQVTM and CDR2 is ANQGSEA. The CDR3 spans 12 residues. Trimming took 7 bases from V and 9 from J, leaving 19 bases between them. The CDR3: CSAEGVTGGQYF. CDR3 bases: TGCAGCGCCGAGGGTGTTACTGGCGGGCAGTACTTC.

This clonotype was detected only a few times. The rearrangement joins TRBV18 to TRBJ1-2, with D possibly being TRBD1 (6 bases). V was shortened by 3 bases and J by 5 bases, with 16 bases between the two germline ends. The CDR3 is 15 residues long. The germline CDR1 and CDR2 sequences are KGHSH and LQKENI. This CDR3 is CASSPWTEPTYGYTF. CDR3 sequence (DNA): TGTGCCAGCTCACCCTGGACAGAGCCAACGTATGGCTACACCTTC. Drawing the rest from reference TRBV18 and TRBJ1-2, the complete variable domain is NAGVMQNPRHLVRRRGQEARLRCSPMKGHSHVYWYRQLPEEGLKFMVYLQKENIIDESGMPKERFSAEFPKEGPSILRIQQVVRGDSAAYFCASSPWTEPTYGYTFGSGTRLTVV.

CDR3 coding DNA: TGTGCCAGCAGCGCGTTCGGGACAGATTCCTATGGCTACACCTTC. It codes for CASSAFGTDSYGYTF. This chain joins TRBV7-8 and TRBJ1-2; TRBD1 agrees at 7 bases. This CDR3 is built from 15 residues. The V segment lost 5 bases and the J segment 4 bases; nucleotides outside the gene matches: 10. Germline V gives CDR1 SGHVS, CDR2 FQNEAQ.

This clonotype was seen at least ten times. This rearrangement joins TRBV5-5 to TRBJ1-1; no definite D call. The CDR3 has 13 amino acids. Trimming pared 0 bases from V and 4 bases from J, leaving 7 bases between. Germline CDR1 and CDR2: SGHKS and YYEKEE (reference sequence). In DNA, the CDR3 is TGTGCCAGCAGCTTGGGTTCAGGCACTGAAGCTTTCTTT. It encodes CASSLGSGTEAFF.

The chain couples TRBV19 to TRBJ1-2, with D hard to call. V was shortened by 4 bases and J by 7 bases, with 7 bases between the two germline ends. Germline V gives CDR1 LNHDA, CDR2 SQIVND (reference sequence). This CDR3 comprises 11 residues. CDR3 sequence reads: CASSTWSGYTF. CDR3 DNA: TGTGCCAGTAGTACCTGGTCTGGCTACACCTTC.

This rearrangement joins TRBV20-1 to TRBJ2-1, with TRBD2 matching over 7 bases. CDR3 length: 14 amino acids. V dropped 0 bases and J dropped 8; count of bases not matched to a gene: 7. Looked up from germline, CDR1 is DFQATT and CDR2 is SNEGSKA (reference sequence). In DNA form, the CDR3 reads TGCAGTGCTAGAGACCACCGACTAGCACATGAGCAGTTCTTC. It yields the protein CSARDHRLAHEQFF.

This chain joins TRBV7-2 and TRBJ2-1; 9 bases line up with TRBD2. This CDR3 has 14 residues. The junction had 5 bases not matched to a gene; V was cut back by 4 bases and J by 7 bases. Germline V gives CDR1 SGHTA, CDR2 FQGNSA. The CDR3 is CASSSGTSRNEQFF. The CDR3 nucleotides are TGTGCCAGCAGCTCCGGGACTAGCCGAAATGAGCAGTTCTTC.

This clonotype was seen a few times. This chain links TRBV27 with TRBJ2-7; 7 bases are a match to TRBD1. The trim removed 0 bases at V and 5 bases at J, leaving 16 bases unmatched. The CDR3 extends over 18 amino acids. Germline V lookup: CDR1 MNHEY, CDR2 SMNVEV (reference sequence). CDR3 amino acids: CASSLSGDQEGAPHEQYF. The DNA of the CDR3 is TGTGCCAGCAGTTTATCAGGGGACCAAGAGGGGGCCCCCCACGAGCAGTACTTC.

The V call is TRBV30, the J call TRBJ1-6, with 7 bases matching TRBD1. This CDR3 contains 15 residues. V was pared by 3 bases and J by 8 bases, with 10 bases of the junction left unmatched. CDR1 is GTSNPN, CDR2 SVGIG, per germline (reference sequence). CDR3 sequence: CAWRDRMTWDSPLHF. In DNA, the CDR3 is TGTGCCTGGAGGGACAGGATGACCTGGGATTCACCCCTCCACTTT.

This clonotype was counted between two and nine times. This chain joins TRBV29-1 and TRBJ1-1; no reliable D call. Germline CDR1 reads SQVTM; CDR2 reads ANQGSEA. The CDR3 runs 15 residues. Deletions cut 3 bases from V and 0 bases from J, with 14 bases between. The DNA for the CDR3 is TGCAGCGTTGAGTGGGCCGTTTGGATGAACACTGAAGCTTTCTTT. Its protein is CSVEWAVWMNTEAFF.

The chain has TRBV28 and TRBJ2-2, with D unresolved. Per the germline V gene, CDR1 is MDHEN and CDR2 is SYDVKM. The CDR3 runs 16 residues. V was trimmed by 3 bases and J by 1 base, leaving 12 bases between them. The CDR3 DNA follows: TGTGCCAGCAGTTTGACAAGGGTAGGGAACACCGGGGAGCTGTTTTTT. Translating gives CASSLTRVGNTGELFF. Together with reference TRBV28 and TRBJ2-2, the CDR3 gives the full variable domain: DVKVTQSSRYLVKRTGEKVFLECVQDMDHENMFWYRQDPGLGLRLIYFSYDVKMKEKGDIPEGYSVSREKKERFSLILESASTNQTSMYLCASSLTRVGNTGELFFGEGSRLTVL.

This clonotype was counted once. The chain joins TRBV7-2 to TRBJ1-1, with 7 bases lining up with TRBD1. Germline V gene data show CDR1 as SGHTA and CDR2 as FQGNSA. The CDR3 loop spans 21 amino acids. With 5 bases clipped from V and 2 bases from J, the junction kept 26 bases outside the gene matches. The CDR3, as DNA: TGTGCCAGCAGCCCCCCAGCCCCTCCGCTGGGAGGGGGCACGTCAAACACTGAAGCTTTCTTT. It codes for CASSPPAPPLGGGTSNTEAFF.

This chain links TRBV27 with TRBJ1-6; D remains unclear. Germline lookup yields CDR1 MNHEY and CDR2 SMNVEV (reference sequence). V lost 7 bases and J 0 bases, leaving 10 bases between the germline ends. This CDR3 has 15 amino acids. The CDR3 sequence is CASKSLSSYNSPLHF. The DNA of the CDR3 is TGTGCCAGCAAAAGCTTGAGCTCCTATAATTCACCCCTCCACTTT.

The table lists this clonotype with a few counts. The chain recombines TRBV20-1 with TRBJ1-1, with D possibly matching TRBD1 (6 bases). Trimming removed 5 bases at V and 4 bases at J, with 8 bases between. The germline gives CDR1 DFQATT, CDR2 SNEGSKA (reference sequence). This CDR3 comprises 11 residues. This CDR3 is CSAPRGTEAFF. For the CDR3, the DNA is TGCAGTGCTCCCAGGGGCACTGAAGCTTTCTTT.

This CDR3 is CASSSRTETAYNEQFF. The CDR3 DNA reads TGTGCCAGCAGTTCTCGGACAGAGACTGCCTACAATGAGCAGTTCTTC. The rearrangement joins TRBV6-2 or TRBV6-3 to TRBJ2-1; a weak D match, TRBD1 (6 bases). Trimming removed 4 bases from V and 2 bases from J, with 15 bases in between. This CDR3 is 16 amino acids long. The germline gives CDR1 MNHEY, CDR2 SVGEGT.

This chain uses TRBV29-1 with TRBJ2-7, with D uncertain. The CDR3 runs to 13 residues. Between the trimmed V and J ends, which lost 4 bases and 6 bases, there was a span of 16 bases. CDR1 and CDR2 from the germline V gene are SQVTM and ANQGSEA. In nucleotides, the CDR3 is TGCAGCGTTGGGCCCGCAAAATTGGGCGAGCAGTACTTC. It codes for CSVGPAKLGEQYF.

This clonotype has at least ten counts. The chain is built from TRBV5-5 and TRBJ1-2; 7 bases are a match to TRBD1. Germline V gene sequence: CDR1 SGHKS, CDR2 YYEKEE (reference sequence). The J segment lost 2 bases and the V segment lost 1 base, leaving 5 bases of the junction unmatched. The CDR3 length is 15 residues. CDR3 sequence (DNA): TGTGCCAGCAGCTTGTCGACAGGGCAGAACTATGGCTACACCTTC. It encodes CASSLSTGQNYGYTF.

The rearrangement joins TRBV28 to TRBJ2-5; D gene uncertain. Trimming pared 2 bases from V and 5 bases from J, leaving 9 bases between. The CDR3 runs to 13 residues. The V gene's germline CDR1 is MDHEN and CDR2 SYDVKM. The CDR3 reads CASSLVGRETQYF. CDR3 DNA sequence: TGTGCCAGCAGTTTAGTTGGCAGGGAGACCCAGTACTTC.

The sample holds many counts of this clonotype. The chain uses TRBV10-2 and TRBJ2-1; D is undetermined. V was clipped by 6 bases and J by 4 bases, with 10 bases between them. The CDR3 consists of 13 residues. The V gene's germline CDR1 is WSHSY and CDR2 SAAADI. CDR3: CASREERYNEQFF. CDR3 nucleotides: TGCGCCAGCAGGGAAGAACGATACAATGAGCAGTTCTTC.

This clonotype has ten or more counts. This chain uses TRBV7-8 with TRBJ2-1; 8 positions match TRBD2. The V segment lost 5 bases and the J segment 2 bases; nucleotides outside the gene matches: 5. CDR3 size: 15 residues. Germline CDR1 is SGHVS and CDR2 is FQNEAQ. The CDR3 nucleotides are TGTGCCAGCAGCGAACTGGGACTAGCCTACAATGAGCAGTTCTTC. It specifies CASSELGLAYNEQFF.

The chain joins TRBV11-2 to TRBJ1-1; D is unclear. CDR3 length: 12 amino acids. Germline V lookup: CDR1 SGHAT, CDR2 FQNNGV. Between the trimmed V and J ends, which lost 5 bases and 8 bases, there was a span of 12 bases. In nucleotides, the CDR3 is TGTGCCAGCAGCACCGCCGTCCCGGAAGCTTTCTTT. This encodes CASSTAVPEAFF.